The 8 T cell receptor beta chains below come from one sample, sequenced in a study of tumor-infiltrating lymphocytes in primary liver carcinoma. Blood RNA came from unsorted whole blood; germline DNA was also extracted. Starting material of roughly 0.45 ug total RNA yielded TCR beta cDNA via a constant-region primer. Sequencing libraries for TCR beta derived from three nested multiplex PCR rounds that used slightly modified ARM-PCR. Each of the first two PCR rounds ran approximately 10 cycles with TRBV1-TRBV30 forward and C-beta reverse primers. Via MiXCR, TCRdb re-called the multiplex PCR reads, giving one row per CDR3 protein. The sample consists of about 320,000 distinct CDR3 sequences, 60% to 80% of them appearing once. The sequenced sample consisted of peripheral blood. These TCRs come from a man aged 35 to 55 with primary liver carcinoma and hepatitis B virus infection.

This clonotype was found a few times. The J gene is TRBJ2-2, the V gene TRBV5-8; 10 positions match TRBD2. V trimming: 2 bases; J trimming: 5 bases; junction bases outside the gene matches: 15. Germline V gene data show CDR1 as SGHTS and CDR2 as YDEGEE. This CDR3 region has 19 residues. CDR3 loop: CASSFHRALAGVRTGELFF. CDR3 nucleotide sequence: TGTGCCAGCAGCTTTCACAGGGCCCTAGCGGGAGTTCGGACCGGGGAGCTGTTTTTT.

With respect to this clonotype: At one of its ends the junction is not consistent with the germline gene, which may arise from a read error. V usage is TRBV6-5 and J usage is TRBJ1-2; TRBD1 agrees at 9 bases. Per germline, CDR1 MNHEY and CDR2 SVGAGI. This CDR3 is built from 13 residues. The DNA of the CDR3 is TGTGTCAGCAGAAAACAGGGGGCCGGCGGCTACACCTTC. It is translated as CVSRKQGAGGYTF.

On this clonotype itself: A much larger clone is a single base away; this may be a read error. Since no conserved phenylalanine or tryptophan closes the CDR3, a read error is the likely cause. The CDR3 sequence is CASRLGTSGSYNEQFL. As DNA, the CDR3 is TGCGCCAGCAGGCTCGGGACTAGCGGTTCCTACAATGAGCAGTTCCTC. The chain carries TRBV4-3 and TRBJ2-1, with 11 nucleotides matching TRBD2. CDR3 length equals 16 residues. After removal of 6 bases from V and 1 base from J, the junction contained 5 bases not matched to a gene. Germline V lookup: CDR1 LGHNA, CDR2 YSLEER.

This chain connects TRBV5-1 to TRBJ1-3; D unresolved. Germline V lookup: CDR1 SGHRS, CDR2 YFSETQ. The CDR3 sequence is 15 residues long. V lost 1 base to trimming and J lost 2 bases, with 10 bases between them. The CDR3 here is CASSLNDNTGNTIYF. Here the CDR3 DNA reads TGCGCCAGCAGCTTGAACGACAACACTGGAAACACCATATATTTT.

The genes are TRBV29-1 and TRBJ2-5; weak D call: TRBD2 (5 bases). CDR3 size: 14 residues. Germline assignment: CDR1 SQVTM and CDR2 ANQGSEA. V was trimmed by 8 bases and J by 5 bases, leaving 21 bases between them. The CDR3 sequence: CSSAGGSSKETQYF. CDR3 sequence (DNA): TGCAGCTCGGCGGGTGGCAGCAGCAAGGAGACCCAGTACTTC.

As concerns this clonotype: Because the CDR3 is missing its conserved closing phenylalanine or tryptophan, this is likely a read error. J is TRBJ1-2 and V is TRBV5-4; D is uncertain. This CDR3 contains 13 residues. Trimming removed 0 bases from V and 11 bases from J, with 14 bases in between. The V gene's germline CDR1 is SGHNT and CDR2 YYREEE (reference sequence). The CDR3 loop reads CASSLERPGGYTL. The CDR3 coding sequence is TGTGCCAGCAGCTTGGAGCGTCCGGGAGGGTACACCTTA.

A word on this clonotype: This could be a read error, since a much larger clone is one nucleotide away. V and J are TRBV6-5 and TRBJ2-7; D is unresolved. Germline V lookup: CDR1 MNHEY, CDR2 SVGAGI. The CDR3 has 15 amino acids. CDR3 region: CASSKQPSLSYDQYF. In DNA, the CDR3 is TGTGCCAGCAGTAAACAGCCGTCCCTCTCCTACGACCAGTACTTC.

This clonotype came up many times. In DNA form, the CDR3 reads TGTGCCAGCAGAGACCTAGACTACACCTTC. It codes for CASRDLDYTF. The genes are TRBV6-2 or TRBV6-3 and TRBJ1-2; D is unresolved. Germline CDR1 MNHEY, CDR2 SVGEGT. Trimming stripped 6 bases from V and 10 bases from J, with 9 bases between. CDR3 length equals 10 residues.